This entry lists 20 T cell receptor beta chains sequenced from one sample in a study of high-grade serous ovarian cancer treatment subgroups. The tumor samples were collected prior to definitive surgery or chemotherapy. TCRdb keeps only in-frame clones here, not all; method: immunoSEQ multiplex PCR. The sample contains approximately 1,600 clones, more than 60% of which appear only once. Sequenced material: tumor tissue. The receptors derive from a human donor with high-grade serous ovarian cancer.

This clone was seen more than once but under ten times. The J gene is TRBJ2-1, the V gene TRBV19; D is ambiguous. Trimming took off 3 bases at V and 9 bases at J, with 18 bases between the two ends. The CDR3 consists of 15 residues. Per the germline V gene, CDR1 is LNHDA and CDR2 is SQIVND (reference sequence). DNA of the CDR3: TGTGCCAGTAGTATGGGTCTCCAACTTTCGCTTGAGCAGTTCTTC. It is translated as CASSMGLQLSLEQFF.

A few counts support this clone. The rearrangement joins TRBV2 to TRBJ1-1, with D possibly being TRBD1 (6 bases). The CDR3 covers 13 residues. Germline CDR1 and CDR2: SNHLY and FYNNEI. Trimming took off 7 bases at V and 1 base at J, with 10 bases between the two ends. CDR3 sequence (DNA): TGTGCCAGCACTAGACAGGAGAACACTGAAGCTTTCTTT. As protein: CASTRQENTEAFF.

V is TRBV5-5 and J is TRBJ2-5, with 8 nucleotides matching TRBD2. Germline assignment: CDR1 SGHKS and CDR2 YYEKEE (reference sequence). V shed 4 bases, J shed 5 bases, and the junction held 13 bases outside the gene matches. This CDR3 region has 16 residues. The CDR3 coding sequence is TGTGCCAGCAGCCCCGCCCCGGGAGGGCCCAGGGAGACCCAGTACTTC. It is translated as CASSPAPGGPRETQYF.

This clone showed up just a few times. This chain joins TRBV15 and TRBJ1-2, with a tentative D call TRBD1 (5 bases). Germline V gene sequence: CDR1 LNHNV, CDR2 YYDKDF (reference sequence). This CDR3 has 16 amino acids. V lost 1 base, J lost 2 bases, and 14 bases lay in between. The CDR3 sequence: CATSRAGQGRNYGYTF. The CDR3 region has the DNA TGTGCCACCAGCAGAGCGGGCCAGGGCCGAAACTATGGCTACACCTTC.

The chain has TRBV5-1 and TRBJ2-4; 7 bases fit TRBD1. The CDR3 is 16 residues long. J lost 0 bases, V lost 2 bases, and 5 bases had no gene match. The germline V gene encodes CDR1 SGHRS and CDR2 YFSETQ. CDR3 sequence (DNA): TGCGCCAGCAGCTTACCGGGACAGCCAGCCAAAAACATTCAGTACTTC. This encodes CASSLPGQPAKNIQYF.

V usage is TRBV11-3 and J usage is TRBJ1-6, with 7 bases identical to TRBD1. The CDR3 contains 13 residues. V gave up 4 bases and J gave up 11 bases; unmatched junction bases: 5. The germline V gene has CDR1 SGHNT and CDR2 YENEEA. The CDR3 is CASSSGGETPLHF. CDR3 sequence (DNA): TGTGCCAGCAGCTCAGGGGGAGAAACACCCCTCCACTTT.

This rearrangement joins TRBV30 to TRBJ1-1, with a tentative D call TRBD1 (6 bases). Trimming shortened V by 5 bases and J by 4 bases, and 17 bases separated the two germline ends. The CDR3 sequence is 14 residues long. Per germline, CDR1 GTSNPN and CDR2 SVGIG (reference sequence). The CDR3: CAWSSGHQGTEAFF. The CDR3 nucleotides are TGTGCCTGGTCGTCGGGACACCAAGGCACTGAAGCTTTCTTT.

The CDR3 nucleotides read TGTGCGACGAAGATTCTCGGAGGGGCTGAAGCTTTCTTT. Amino acids: CATKILGGAEAFF. V gene TRBV13 combines with J gene TRBJ1-1; tentative D call: TRBD1 (5 bases). The V gene's germline CDR1 is PRHDT and CDR2 FYEKMQ (reference sequence). The CDR3 is 13 amino acids.

CDR3 nucleotides: TGCGCCAGCAGCCAACCTTTAACTAGTTTAGAGCAGTTCTTC. It encodes CASSQPLTSLEQFF. The rearrangement joins TRBV4-1 to TRBJ2-1; weak D call: TRBD2 (5 bases). Trimming shortened V by 2 bases and J by 10 bases, and 15 bases separated the two germline ends. Germline V gives CDR1 MGHRA, CDR2 YSYEKL. This CDR3 comprises 14 residues.

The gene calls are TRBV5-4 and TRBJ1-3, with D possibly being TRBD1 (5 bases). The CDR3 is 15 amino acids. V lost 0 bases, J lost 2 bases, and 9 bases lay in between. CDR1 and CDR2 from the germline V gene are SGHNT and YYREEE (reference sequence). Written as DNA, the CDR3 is TGTGCCAGCAGCTTGGCCGGGGGTACTGGAAACACCATATATTTT. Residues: CASSLAGGTGNTIYF.

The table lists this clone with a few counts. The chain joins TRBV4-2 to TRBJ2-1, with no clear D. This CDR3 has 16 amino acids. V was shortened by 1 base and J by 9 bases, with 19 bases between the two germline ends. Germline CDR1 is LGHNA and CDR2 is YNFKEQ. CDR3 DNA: TGTGCCAGCAGCCAAGTGCAATTAATGGAATCCCCTGAGCAGTTCTTC. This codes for CASSQVQLMESPEQFF.

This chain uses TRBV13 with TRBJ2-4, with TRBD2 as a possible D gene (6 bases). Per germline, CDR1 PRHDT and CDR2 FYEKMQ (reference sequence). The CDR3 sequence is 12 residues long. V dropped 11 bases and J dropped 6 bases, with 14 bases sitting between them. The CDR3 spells CASEGRGNIQYF. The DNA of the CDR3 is TGTGCCTCGGAGGGCCGGGGAAACATTCAGTACTTC.

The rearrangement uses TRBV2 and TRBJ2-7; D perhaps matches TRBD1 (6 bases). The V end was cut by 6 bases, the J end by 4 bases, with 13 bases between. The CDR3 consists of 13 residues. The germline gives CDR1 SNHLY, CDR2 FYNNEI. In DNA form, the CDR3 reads TGTGCCAGCAGACAGACAGGCCAATACGAGCAGTACTTC. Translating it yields CASRQTGQYEQYF. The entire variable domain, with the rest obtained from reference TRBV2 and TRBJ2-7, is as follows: EPEVTQTPSHQVTQMGQEVILRCVPISNHLYFYWYRQILGQKVEFLVSFYNNEISEKSEIFDDQFSVERPDGSNFTLKIRSTKLEDSAMYFCASRQTGQYEQYFGPGTRLTVT.

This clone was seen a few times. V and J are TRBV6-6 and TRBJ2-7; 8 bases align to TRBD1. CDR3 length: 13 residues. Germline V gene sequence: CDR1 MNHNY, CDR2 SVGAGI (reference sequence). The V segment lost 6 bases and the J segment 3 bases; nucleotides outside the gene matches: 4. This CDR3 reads CASRGTGNYEQYF. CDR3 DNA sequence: TGTGCCAGCAGGGGGACAGGAAACTACGAGCAGTACTTC.

The CDR3: CASSVAGYEKQYF. CDR3 DNA sequence: TGCGCCAGCAGCGTCGCGGGATACGAGAAGCAGTACTTC. The J gene is TRBJ2-7, the V gene TRBV5-1; D might be TRBD2 (6 bases). V shed 4 bases and J shed 8 bases, with 16 bases lying between them. This CDR3 spans 13 amino acids. Germline V gene lookup returns CDR1 SGHRS and CDR2 YFSETQ.

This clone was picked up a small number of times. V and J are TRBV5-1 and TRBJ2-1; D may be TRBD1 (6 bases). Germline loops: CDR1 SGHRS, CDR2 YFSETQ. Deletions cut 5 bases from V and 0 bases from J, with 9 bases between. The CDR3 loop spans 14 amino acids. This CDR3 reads CASSSDSSYNEQFF. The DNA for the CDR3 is TGCGCCAGCAGTTCGGACAGCTCCTACAATGAGCAGTTCTTC.

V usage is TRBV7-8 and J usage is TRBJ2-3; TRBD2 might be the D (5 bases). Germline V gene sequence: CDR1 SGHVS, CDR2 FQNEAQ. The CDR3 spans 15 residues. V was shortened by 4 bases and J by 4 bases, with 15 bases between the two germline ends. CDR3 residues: CASSSLLGSADTQYF. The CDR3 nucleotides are TGTGCCAGCAGCTCGCTACTAGGGTCCGCAGATACGCAGTATTTT.

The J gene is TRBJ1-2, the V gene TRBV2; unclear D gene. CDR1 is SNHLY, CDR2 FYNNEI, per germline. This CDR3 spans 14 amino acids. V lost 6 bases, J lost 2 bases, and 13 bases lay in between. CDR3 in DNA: TGTGCCAGCAGGGGAGGAGGCTACAACTATGGCTACACCTTC. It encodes CASRGGGYNYGYTF. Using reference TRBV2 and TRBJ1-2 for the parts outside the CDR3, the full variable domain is EPEVTQTPSHQVTQMGQEVILRCVPISNHLYFYWYRQILGQKVEFLVSFYNNEISEKSEIFDDQFSVERPDGSNFTLKIRSTKLEDSAMYFCASRGGGYNYGYTFGSGTRLTVV.

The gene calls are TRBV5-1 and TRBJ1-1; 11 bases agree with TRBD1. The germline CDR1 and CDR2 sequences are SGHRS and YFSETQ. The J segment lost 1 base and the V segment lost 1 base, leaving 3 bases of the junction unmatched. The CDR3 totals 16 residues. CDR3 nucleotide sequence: TGCGCCAGCAGCTTGCAGGACAGGGGGCCGAACACTGAAGCTTTCTTT. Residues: CASSLQDRGPNTEAFF.

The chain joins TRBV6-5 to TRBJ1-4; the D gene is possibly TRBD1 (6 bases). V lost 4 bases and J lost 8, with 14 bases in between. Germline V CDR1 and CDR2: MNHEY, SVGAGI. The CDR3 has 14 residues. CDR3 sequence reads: CASSWQQGREKLFF. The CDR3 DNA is TGTGCCAGCAGTTGGCAACAGGGTCGGGAAAAACTGTTTTTT.